This TCR beta chain was sequenced during a study of blood T cell repertoires in COVID-19. Study background: From the United States, Italy and Spain came samples of acute and convalescent COVID-19. Nucleic acid was either cDNA or gDNA, and it came from T cells, B-cell-depleted T cells, or PBMCs.

In the original analysis: Using reference gene primer amplification, nucleated cell counts were estimated. TCRdb's copy holds only in-frame clones and misses some; the assay was immunoSEQ multiplex PCR. V and J calls and clone size are as listed in that table; D and trimming were resolved from the DNA. Of about 230,000 clones in the sample, approximately 83% were seen once. Trimming shortened V by 6 bases and J by 10 bases, and 10 bases separated the two germline ends. This CDR3 comprises 12 residues. Germline assignment: CDR1 MNHEY and CDR2 SVGEGT. The specimen sequenced was peripheral blood. The chain combines TRBV6-2 or TRBV6-3 with TRBJ1-6; D is unresolved. This TCR was sampled from a woman aged 45-60 years with acute or convalescent COVID-19. The CDR3, as DNA: TGTGCCAGCAGCCAAGGGAGGTCACCCCTCCACTTT. The encoded protein is CASSQGRSPLHF.